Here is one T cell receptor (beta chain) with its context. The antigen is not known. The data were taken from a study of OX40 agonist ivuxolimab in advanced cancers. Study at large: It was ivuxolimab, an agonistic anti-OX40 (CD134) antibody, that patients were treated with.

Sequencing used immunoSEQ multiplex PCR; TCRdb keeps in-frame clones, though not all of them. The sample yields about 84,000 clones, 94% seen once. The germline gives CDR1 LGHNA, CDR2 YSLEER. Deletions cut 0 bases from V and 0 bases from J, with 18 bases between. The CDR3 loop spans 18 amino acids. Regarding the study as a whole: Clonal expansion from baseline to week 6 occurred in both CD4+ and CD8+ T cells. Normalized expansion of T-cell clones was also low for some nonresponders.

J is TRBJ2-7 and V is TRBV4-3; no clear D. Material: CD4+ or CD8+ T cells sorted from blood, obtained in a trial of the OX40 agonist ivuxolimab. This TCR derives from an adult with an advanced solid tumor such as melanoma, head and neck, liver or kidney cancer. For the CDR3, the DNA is TGCGCCAGCAGCCAAGATGGCAGAAAAAGTGAGAGCTCCTACGAGCAGTACTTC. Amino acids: CASSQDGRKSESSYEQYF.